This T cell receptor beta chain is from a study of PD-L1 blockade in urothelial cancer (dated by TCRdb to the late 2010s). For context, the study as a whole: Therapy was started around 2014 for all patients, and atezolizumab 1,200 mg was administered intravenously every 3 weeks. An exploratory multi-omic analysis was conducted of the somatic, immune and clinical correlates of response to PD-L1 blockade with atezolizumab in urothelial cancer. Blood samples gave a median of about 140,000 T cells and approximately 81,000 unique TCRs, with a median clonality of approximately 0.078. Pretreatment tumor samples and matched peripheral blood, collected serially before and after atezolizumab treatment, underwent TCR sequencing. Blood samples were analyzed at 3 weeks after treatment start (second dose) and at 6 weeks after treatment start. Twenty-five of 29 patients were males with bladder-origin urothelial cancer, and about 65% of the roughly 29 reported a prior smoking history. Progression-free survival longer than 6 months counted as durable clinical benefit, and TCR features were additionally tested against both progression-free and overall survival. About 10 patients reached durable clinical benefit, while about 19 patients did not. Patients had an ECOG performance status of 0 or 1 and had received between 0 and 3 prior chemotherapy regimens. Whole exome sequencing and RNA sequencing of pretreatment tumors were performed alongside TCR sequencing in the same patients. Pretreatment blood TCR-seq was available for twenty-nine patients, at least one posttreatment blood collection was obtained for about 25 patients, and tumor TCR-seq was available for about 25 patients.

The time point label, read with the paper, signifies: peripheral blood 6 weeks after treatment start. The cohort included 29 patients with locally advanced or metastatic urothelial carcinoma who were treated at Memorial Sloan Kettering on a trial protocol. Peripheral blood mononuclear cells were collected pretreatment and during treatment, with between 1 and 8 total time points obtained per patient. The Qiagen DNeasy Blood extraction kit was used to purify genomic DNA from total PBMCs and tumor samples. PBMCs were collected pretreatment and during treatment, and were isolated and stored as previously described. Overall results and qualifications from the work: Because the sample size was small (n of about 29) and many of the analyses were exploratory, the results are meant to be hypothesis-generating. Patients with durable benefit showed greater expansion of tumor-associated TCR clones in peripheral blood 3 weeks after starting treatment (n ≈ 22, p = 0.022). A pretreatment peripheral blood TCR clonality below the median was linked to improved progression-free and overall survival.

Details on this clone: Its binding antigen is unknown. Per-nucleotide qualities are absent, and no much larger clonotype sits a single base away.

From V the trimming removes 3 bases and from J it removes 5 bases, while the gene matches leave 7 bases of the junction unaccounted for. Spanning cysteine to phenylalanine, the CDR3 consists of 16 amino acids. CDR3 DNA is the only sequence kept; it has 48 bases, read in frame from the first base. The germline V gene encodes CDR1 SGHNT and CDR2 YYREEE (reference sequence). Each PCR received spiked-in synthetic TCR analog templates so that absolute template abundance could be estimated from read counts. Using the immunoSEQ assay, TCRbeta CDR3 regions were amplified from genomic DNA with bias-controlled V and J gene primers. Rearranged TCRbeta segments were sequenced at approximately 20X coverage. Regarding the original processing steps: Sequencing errors were corrected by clustering and CDR3s were annotated against IMGT to assign V, D and J genes. Downstream analyses used only productive TCRbeta rearrangements and left out out-of-frame or stop-codon sequences. To compute clonality, Shannon entropy was normalized by the log of the number of unique productive sequences and then subtracted from one. Fisher's exact test with Benjamini-Hochberg correction, at a threshold of adjusted p below 0.01, was used to find clones that differed between time points or between blood and tumor. The immuneACCESS repertoire file appears here via TCRdb, limited to in-frame rearrangements. These files lack a portion of the clones; in checked studies, under half of the deficit traces to unresolved V genes, and the cause of the others is not known. The V and J calls and clone size come from that table; D and trimming were worked out from the DNA. The sample contains some 120,000 clones, more than 75% of them found a single time. Around 2.4% of the sample is held by the ten biggest clonotypes.

The source was PBMCs, collected around atezolizumab (anti-PD-L1) treatment. The TCR sequence derives from a man in his fifties or sixties with urothelial cancer. The chain is encoded by TRBV5-4 joined to TRBJ2-2, and 10 bases in between align with TRBD2. The nucleotide sequence reads TGTGCCAGCAGCTCCAGGCAGACTAGCGGGACCGGGGAGCTGTTTTTT. It translates as CASSSRQTSGTGELFF.